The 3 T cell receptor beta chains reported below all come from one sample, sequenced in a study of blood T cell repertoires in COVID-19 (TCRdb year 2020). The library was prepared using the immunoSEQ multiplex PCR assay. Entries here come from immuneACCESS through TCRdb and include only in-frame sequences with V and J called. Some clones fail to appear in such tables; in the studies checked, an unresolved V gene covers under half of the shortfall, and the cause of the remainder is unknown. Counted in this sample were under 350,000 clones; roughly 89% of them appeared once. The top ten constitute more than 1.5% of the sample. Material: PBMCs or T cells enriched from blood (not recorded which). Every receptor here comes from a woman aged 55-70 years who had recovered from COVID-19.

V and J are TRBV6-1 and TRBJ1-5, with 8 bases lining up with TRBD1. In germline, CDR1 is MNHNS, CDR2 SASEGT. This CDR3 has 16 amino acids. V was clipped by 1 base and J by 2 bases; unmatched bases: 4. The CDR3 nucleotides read TGTGCCAGCAGTGAAGTTTCAGGGGGCGGCAATCAGCCCCAGCATTTT. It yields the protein CASSEVSGGGNQPQHF.

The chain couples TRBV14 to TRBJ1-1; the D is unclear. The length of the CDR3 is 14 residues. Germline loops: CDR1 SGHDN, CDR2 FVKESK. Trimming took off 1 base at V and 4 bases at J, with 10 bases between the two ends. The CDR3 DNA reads TGTGCCAGCAGCCAAGTCCGGGTTGGCACTGAAGCTTTCTTT. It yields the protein CASSQVRVGTEAFF.

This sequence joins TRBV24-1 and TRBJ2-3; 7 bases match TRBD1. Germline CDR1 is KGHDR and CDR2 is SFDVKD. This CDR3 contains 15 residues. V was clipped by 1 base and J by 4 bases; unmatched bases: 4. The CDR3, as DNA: TGTGCCACCAGTGATTTCCGGGGACAGTCAGATACGCAGTATTTT. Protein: CATSDFRGQSDTQYF.